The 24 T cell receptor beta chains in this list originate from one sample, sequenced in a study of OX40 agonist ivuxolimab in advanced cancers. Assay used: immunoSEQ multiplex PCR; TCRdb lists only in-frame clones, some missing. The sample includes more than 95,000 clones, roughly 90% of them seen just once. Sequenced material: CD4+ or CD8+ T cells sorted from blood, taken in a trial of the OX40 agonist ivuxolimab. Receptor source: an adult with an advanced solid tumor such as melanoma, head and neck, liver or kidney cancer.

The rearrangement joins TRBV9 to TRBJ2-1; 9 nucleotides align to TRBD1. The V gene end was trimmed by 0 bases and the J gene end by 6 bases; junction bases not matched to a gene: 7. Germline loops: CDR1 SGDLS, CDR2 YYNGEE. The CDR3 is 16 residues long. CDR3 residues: CASSVGVRTGVNEQFF. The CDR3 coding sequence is TGTGCCAGCAGCGTAGGTGTCCGGACAGGGGTCAATGAGCAGTTCTTC.

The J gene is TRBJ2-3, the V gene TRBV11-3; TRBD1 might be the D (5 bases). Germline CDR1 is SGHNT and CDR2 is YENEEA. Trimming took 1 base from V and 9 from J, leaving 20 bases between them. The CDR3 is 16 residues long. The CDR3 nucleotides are TGTGCCAGCAGCTTAGGGGCGGCAGGGAAGCAGGAAACGCAGTATTTT. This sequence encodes CASSLGAAGKQETQYF.

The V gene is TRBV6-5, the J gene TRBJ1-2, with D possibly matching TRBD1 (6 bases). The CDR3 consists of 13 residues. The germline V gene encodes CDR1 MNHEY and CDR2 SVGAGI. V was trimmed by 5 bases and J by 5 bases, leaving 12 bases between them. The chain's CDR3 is CASSPGQQYGYTF. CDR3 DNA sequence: TGTGCCAGCAGTCCCGGACAGCAATATGGCTACACCTTC.

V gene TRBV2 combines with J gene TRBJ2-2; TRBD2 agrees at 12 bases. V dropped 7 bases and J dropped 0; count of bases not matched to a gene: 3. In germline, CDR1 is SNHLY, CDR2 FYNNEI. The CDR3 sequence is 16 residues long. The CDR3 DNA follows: TGTGCCAGCAAACTAGCGGGGGGACCGAACACCGGGGAGCTGTTTTTT. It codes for CASKLAGGPNTGELFF.

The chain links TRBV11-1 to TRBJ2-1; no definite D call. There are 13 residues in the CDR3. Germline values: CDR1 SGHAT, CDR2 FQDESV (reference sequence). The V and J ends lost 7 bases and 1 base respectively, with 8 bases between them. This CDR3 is CASIGLSYNEQFF. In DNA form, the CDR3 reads TGTGCCAGCATCGGGTTATCCTACAATGAGCAGTTCTTC.

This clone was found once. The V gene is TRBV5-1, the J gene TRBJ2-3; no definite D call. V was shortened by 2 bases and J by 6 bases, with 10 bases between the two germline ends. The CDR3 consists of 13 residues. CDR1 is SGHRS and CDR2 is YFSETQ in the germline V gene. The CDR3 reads CASSFSGSDTQYF. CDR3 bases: TGCGCCAGCAGCTTCTCAGGATCCGATACGCAGTATTTT.

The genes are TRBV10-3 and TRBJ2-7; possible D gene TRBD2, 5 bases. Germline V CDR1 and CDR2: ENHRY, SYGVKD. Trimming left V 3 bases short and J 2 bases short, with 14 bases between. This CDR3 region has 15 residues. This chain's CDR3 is CAISDPSSFPYEQYF. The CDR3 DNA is TGTGCCATCAGTGACCCTTCTAGCTTCCCCTACGAGCAGTACTTC.

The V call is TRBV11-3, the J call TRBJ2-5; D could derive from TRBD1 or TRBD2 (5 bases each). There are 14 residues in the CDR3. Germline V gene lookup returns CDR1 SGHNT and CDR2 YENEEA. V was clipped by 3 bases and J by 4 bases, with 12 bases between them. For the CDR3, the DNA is TGTGCCAGCAGCTTGGGGGTGTTGGCAGAGACCCAGTACTTC. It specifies CASSLGVLAETQYF.

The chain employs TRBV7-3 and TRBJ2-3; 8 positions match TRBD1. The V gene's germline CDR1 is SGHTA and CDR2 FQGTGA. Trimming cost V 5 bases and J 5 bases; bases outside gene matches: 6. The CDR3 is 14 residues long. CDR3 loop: CASSKGQAGDTQYF. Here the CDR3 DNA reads TGTGCCAGCAGCAAGGGACAGGCGGGAGATACGCAGTATTTT.

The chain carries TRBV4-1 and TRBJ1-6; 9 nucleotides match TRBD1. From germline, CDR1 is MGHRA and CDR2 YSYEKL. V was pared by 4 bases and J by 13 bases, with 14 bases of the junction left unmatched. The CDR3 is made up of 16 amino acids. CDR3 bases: TGCGCCAGCAGCCCCTTGAGGGGGACAGGGCCGGGGCCCCTCCACTTT. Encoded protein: CASSPLRGTGPGPLHF.

CDR3 protein: CASSLIQGRGAFF. The CDR3 coding sequence is TGTGCCAGCAGCTTGATACAGGGGAGGGGAGCTTTCTTT. The chain joins TRBV5-6 to TRBJ1-1; 7 positions agree with TRBD1. In germline, CDR1 is SGHDT, CDR2 YYEEEE. Germline trimming cut 1 base from V and 10 bases from J; bases unmatched to any gene: 7. The CDR3 covers 13 residues.

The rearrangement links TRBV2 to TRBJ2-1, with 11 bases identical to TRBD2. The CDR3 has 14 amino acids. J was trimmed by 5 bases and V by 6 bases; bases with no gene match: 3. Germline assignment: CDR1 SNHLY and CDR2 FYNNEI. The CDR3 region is CASRIAGGHNEQFF. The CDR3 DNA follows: TGTGCCAGCAGGATAGCGGGGGGGCACAATGAGCAGTTCTTC. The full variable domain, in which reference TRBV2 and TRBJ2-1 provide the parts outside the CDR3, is EPEVTQTPSHQVTQMGQEVILRCVPISNHLYFYWYRQILGQKVEFLVSFYNNEISEKSEIFDDQFSVERPDGSNFTLKIRSTKLEDSAMYFCASRIAGGHNEQFFGPGTRLTVL.

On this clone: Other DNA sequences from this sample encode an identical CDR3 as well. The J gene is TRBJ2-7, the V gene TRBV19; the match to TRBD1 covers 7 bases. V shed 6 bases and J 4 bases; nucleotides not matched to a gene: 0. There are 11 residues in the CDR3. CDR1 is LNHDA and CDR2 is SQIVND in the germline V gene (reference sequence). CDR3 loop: CASRQGYEQYF. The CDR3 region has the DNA TGTGCCAGTAGACAGGGGTACGAGCAGTACTTC.

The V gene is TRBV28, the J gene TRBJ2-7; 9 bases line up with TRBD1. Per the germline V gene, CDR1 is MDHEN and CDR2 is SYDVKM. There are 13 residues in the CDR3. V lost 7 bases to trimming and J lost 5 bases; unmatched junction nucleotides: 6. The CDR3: CASIHGTGHEQYF. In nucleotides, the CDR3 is TGTGCCAGCATACACGGGACAGGGCACGAGCAGTACTTC.

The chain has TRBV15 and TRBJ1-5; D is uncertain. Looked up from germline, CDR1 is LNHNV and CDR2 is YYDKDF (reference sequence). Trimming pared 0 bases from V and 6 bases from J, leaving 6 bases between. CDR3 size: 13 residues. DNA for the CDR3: TGTGCCACCAGCAGAGAGGCGACTCAGCCCCAGCATTTT. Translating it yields CATSREATQPQHF.

CDR3: CASSQTPGLAGVGETQYF. In nucleotides, the CDR3 is TGCGCCAGCAGCCAAACCCCGGGACTAGCGGGGGTAGGAGAGACCCAGTACTTC. The chain couples TRBV4-1 to TRBJ2-5, with 14 bases fitting TRBD2. The V segment lost 2 bases and the J segment 4 bases; nucleotides outside the gene matches: 9. The CDR3 has 18 residues. In germline, CDR1 is MGHRA, CDR2 YSYEKL.

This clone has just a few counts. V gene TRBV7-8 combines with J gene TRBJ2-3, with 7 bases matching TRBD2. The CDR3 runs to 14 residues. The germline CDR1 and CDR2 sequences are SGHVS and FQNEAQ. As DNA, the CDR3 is TGTTCCTCAGCGGGGCGAACTAGCACAGATACGCAGTATTTT. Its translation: CSSAGRTSTDTQYF.

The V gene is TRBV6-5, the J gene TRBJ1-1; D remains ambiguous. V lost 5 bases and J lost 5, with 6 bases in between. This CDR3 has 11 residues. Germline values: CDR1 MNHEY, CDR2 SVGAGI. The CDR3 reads CASSTRTEAFF. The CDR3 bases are TGTGCCAGCAGTACCCGGACTGAAGCTTTCTTT.

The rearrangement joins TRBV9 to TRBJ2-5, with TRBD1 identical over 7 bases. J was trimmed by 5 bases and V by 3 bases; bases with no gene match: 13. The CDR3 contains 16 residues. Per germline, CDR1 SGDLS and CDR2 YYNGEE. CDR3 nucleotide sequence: TGTGCCAGCAGCGCGGGTTCTCGGCAGGGACAGGAGACCCAGTACTTC. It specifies CASSAGSRQGQETQYF.

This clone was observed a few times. Here the CDR3 reads CASSLISGELFF. The CDR3 DNA reads as TGTGCCAGCAGCCTTATTAGCGGGGAGCTGTTTTTT. The V gene is TRBV2, the J gene TRBJ2-2; D is unresolved. The germline V and J ends were trimmed by 6 bases and 7 bases, with 9 bases remaining between them. The CDR3 runs 12 residues. Germline CDR1 SNHLY, CDR2 FYNNEI.

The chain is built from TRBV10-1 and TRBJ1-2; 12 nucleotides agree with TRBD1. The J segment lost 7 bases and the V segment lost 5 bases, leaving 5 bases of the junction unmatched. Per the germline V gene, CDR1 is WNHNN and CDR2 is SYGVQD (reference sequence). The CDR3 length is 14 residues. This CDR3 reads CASSSGTGGFGYTF. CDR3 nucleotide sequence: TGCGCCAGCAGTTCCGGGACAGGGGGCTTTGGCTACACCTTC.

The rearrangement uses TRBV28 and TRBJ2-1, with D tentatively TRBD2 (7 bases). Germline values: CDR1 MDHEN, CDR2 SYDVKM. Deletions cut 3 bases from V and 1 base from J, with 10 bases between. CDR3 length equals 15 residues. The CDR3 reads CASSLGGLSYNEQFF. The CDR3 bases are TGTGCCAGCAGTTTGGGGGGGCTTTCCTACAATGAGCAGTTCTTC.

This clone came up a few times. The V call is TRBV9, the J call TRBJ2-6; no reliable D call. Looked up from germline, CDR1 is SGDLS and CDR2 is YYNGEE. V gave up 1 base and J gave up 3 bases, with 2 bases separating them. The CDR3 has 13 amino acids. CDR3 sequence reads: CASSVYGANVLTF. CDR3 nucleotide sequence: TGTGCCAGCAGCGTATATGGGGCCAACGTCCTGACTTTC.

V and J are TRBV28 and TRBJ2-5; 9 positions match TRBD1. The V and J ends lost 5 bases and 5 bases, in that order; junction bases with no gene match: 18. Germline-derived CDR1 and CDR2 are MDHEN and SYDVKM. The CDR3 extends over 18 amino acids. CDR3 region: CASSPKGTGRRVWETQYF. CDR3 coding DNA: TGTGCCAGCAGTCCCAAAGGGACAGGGAGGAGGGTTTGGGAGACCCAGTACTTC. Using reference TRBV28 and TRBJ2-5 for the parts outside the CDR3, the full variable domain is DVKVTQSSRYLVKRTGEKVFLECVQDMDHENMFWYRQDPGLGLRLIYFSYDVKMKEKGDIPEGYSVSREKKERFSLILESASTNQTSMYLCASSPKGTGRRVWETQYFGPGTRLLVL.